These 13 T cell receptor beta chains came from one sample sequenced in a study of T-cell reconstitution after alpha-beta-depleted transplantation in children. Unique molecular identifiers were incorporated when the TCRbeta library was constructed. TCRdb fed the PCR reads into MiXCR, producing one record per CDR3 protein. The table has about 640,000 distinct CDR3 sequences, 16% seen once. The source was PBMCs from the stem cell graft donor, collected from the stem cell graft. These receptors originate from a human donor who donated a stem cell graft to a child with acute myeloid leukemia.

This clonotype was observed a handful of times. The gene calls are TRBV7-6 and TRBJ2-1; D not certain. CDR1 and CDR2 (germline): SGHVS, FNYEAQ. The CDR3 loop spans 15 amino acids. Trimming stripped 4 bases from V and 1 base from J, with 11 bases between. The CDR3 sequence: CASSSTTLSYNEQFF. Written as DNA, the CDR3 is TGTGCCAGCAGCTCTACAACGCTTTCCTACAATGAGCAGTTCTTC.

This clonotype was found many times. CDR3 loop: CASSQNYEQFF. The DNA for the CDR3 is TGTGCCAGCAGCCAGAATTACGAGCAGTTCTTC. The chain couples TRBV7-6 to TRBJ2-1; unclear D gene. The CDR3 has 11 amino acids. CDR1 SGHVS and CDR2 FNYEAQ come from the germline V gene. V was clipped by 5 bases and J by 10 bases, with 9 bases between them. Variable domain in full (rest from reference TRBV7-6 and TRBJ2-1): GAGVSQSPRYKVTKRGQDVALRCDPISGHVSLYWYRQALGQGPEFLTYFNYEAQQDKSGLPNDRFSAERPEGSISTLTIQRTEQRDSAMYRCASSQNYEQFFGPGTRLTVL.

This clonotype appeared a few times. A far larger clone differs by one base, so this is likely a read error. V gene TRBV5-6 combines with J gene TRBJ2-2; D gene uncertain. Germline values: CDR1 SGHDT, CDR2 YYEEEE. This CDR3 region has 12 residues. The CDR3 region has the DNA TGTGCCAGCAGCTTGAACTCCGGGGAGCTGTTTTTT. This codes for CASSLNSGELFF. Full variable domain (rest looked up from reference TRBV5-6 and TRBJ2-2): DAGVTQSPTHLIKTRGQQVTLRCSPKSGHDTVSWYQQALGQGPQFIFQYYEEEERQRGNFPDRFSGHQFPNYSSELNVNALLLGDSALYLCASSLNSGELFFGEGSRLTVL.

V and J are TRBV7-3 and TRBJ2-1; D is uncertain. Germline V CDR1 and CDR2: SGHTA, FQGTGA. With 0 bases removed from V and 4 bases from J, the gap between germline ends came to 13 bases. The CDR3 has 16 amino acids. The CDR3 region is CASSLTGSHKYNEQFF. As DNA, the CDR3 is TGTGCCAGCAGCTTAACGGGATCCCACAAGTACAATGAGCAGTTCTTC.

This clonotype was recorded many times. The chain uses TRBV20-1 and TRBJ1-6, with TRBD1 as a possible D gene (6 bases). The CDR3 has 13 amino acids. Deletions cut 5 bases from V and 10 bases from J, with 15 bases between. CDR1 is DFQATT, CDR2 SNEGSKA, per germline (reference sequence). DNA of the CDR3: TGCAGTGCTGTTCCAGGGGAAGGGTCACCCCTCCACTTT. Residues: CSAVPGEGSPLHF.

Details on this clonotype: The junction departs from germline at one end; a sequencing error may be responsible. The genes are TRBV20-1 and TRBJ2-2; 14 bases match TRBD2. This CDR3 is built from 18 residues. Germline V gene lookup returns CDR1 DFQATT and CDR2 SNEGSKA (reference sequence). CDR3 amino acids: CCARPGTSGGHGTGELFF. CDR3 sequence (DNA): TGCTGTGCTAGACCTGGGACTAGCGGGGGTCATGGAACCGGGGAGCTGTTTTTT.

This clonotype appeared many times. The chain links TRBV12-3 or TRBV12-4 to TRBJ1-4; D is perhaps TRBD1 (5 bases). Deletions cut 6 bases from V and 0 bases from J, with 11 bases between. CDR3 size: 15 residues. The CDR3 reads CASSPGTATNEKLFF. DNA of the CDR3: TGTGCCAGCAGCCCCGGGACGGCAACTAATGAAAAACTGTTTTTT.

This clonotype has a count of ten or more. J is TRBJ1-4 and V is TRBV20-1; D not resolved. CDR1 is DFQATT and CDR2 is SNEGSKA in the germline V gene (reference sequence). The CDR3 sequence is 13 residues long. Trimming took off 6 bases at V and 5 bases at J, with 13 bases between the two ends. CDR3 DNA sequence: TGCAGTGCCTTTTATGACCCCAATGAAAAACTGTTTTTT. Its protein product is CSAFYDPNEKLFF.

This clonotype appeared many times. The chain recombines TRBV6-5 with TRBJ2-5; tentative D call: TRBD2 (6 bases). The CDR3 runs to 15 residues. Per the germline V gene, CDR1 is MNHEY and CDR2 is SVGAGI. Trimming removed 2 bases from V and 0 bases from J, with 10 bases in between. In DNA form, the CDR3 reads TGTGCCAGCAGTTACGCGGGACGGGACCAAGAGACCCAGTACTTC. This gives the protein CASSYAGRDQETQYF.

The count of this clonotype is one. Compared with germline, one end of the junction differs, possibly owing to a read error. V and J are TRBV4-1 and TRBJ2-1, with a tentative D call TRBD2 (6 bases). Germline CDR1 is MGHRA and CDR2 is YSYEKL. This CDR3 has 16 amino acids. CDR3 residues: CAMSPWISSDYNEQFF. The CDR3 coding sequence is TGTGCCATGAGCCCGTGGATTTCTAGCGACTACAATGAGCAGTTCTTC.

This clonotype occurred many times. The chain combines TRBV24-1 with TRBJ2-3, with D perhaps assigned TRBD1 or TRBD2 (6 bases each). Trimming left V 5 bases short and J 2 bases short, with 7 bases between. The length of the CDR3 is 13 residues. From germline, CDR1 is KGHDR and CDR2 SFDVKD. The chain's CDR3 is CATSGGATDTQYF. CDR3 coding DNA: TGTGCCACCAGTGGGGGGGCCACAGATACGCAGTATTTT.

Written as DNA, the CDR3 is TGTGCCAGCAGGGGACTAAACGACGGCACCGGGGAGCTGTTTTTT. As protein: CASRGLNDGTGELFF. The V gene is TRBV6-1, the J gene TRBJ2-2; 7 bases are shared with TRBD2. This CDR3 region has 15 residues. V was clipped by 6 bases and J by 4 bases; unmatched bases: 8. Germline V gene data show CDR1 as MNHNS and CDR2 as SASEGT.

This clonotype came up a few times. The chain has TRBV6-2 or TRBV6-3 and TRBJ2-7; D is unclear. Germline V CDR1 and CDR2: MNHEY, SVGEGT. Trimming shortened V by 6 bases and J by 3 bases, and 15 bases separated the two germline ends. The CDR3 extends over 14 amino acids. The CDR3 here is CASRSSWSYYEQYV. The CDR3 DNA reads as TGTGCCAGCAGAAGCTCTTGGTCCTACTACGAGCAGTACGTC.